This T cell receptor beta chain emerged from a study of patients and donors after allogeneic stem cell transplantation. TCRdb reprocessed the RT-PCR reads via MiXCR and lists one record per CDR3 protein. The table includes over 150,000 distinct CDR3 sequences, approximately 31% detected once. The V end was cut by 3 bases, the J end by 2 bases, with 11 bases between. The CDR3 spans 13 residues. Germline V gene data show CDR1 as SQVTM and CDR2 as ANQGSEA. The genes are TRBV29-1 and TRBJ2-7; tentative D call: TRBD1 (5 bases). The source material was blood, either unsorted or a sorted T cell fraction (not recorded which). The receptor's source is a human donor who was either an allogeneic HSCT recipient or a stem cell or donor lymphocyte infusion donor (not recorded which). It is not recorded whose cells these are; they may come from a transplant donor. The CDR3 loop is CSVEGPVPYEQYF. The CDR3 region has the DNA TGCAGCGTTGAGGGGCCGGTCCCCTACGAGCAGTACTTC.